Listed below are T cell receptor beta chains from one sample, sequenced in a study. TCRdb reprocessed the RT-PCR reads with MiXCR, giving one entry per CDR3 protein. Altogether more than 600,000 distinct CDR3 sequences are present, 14% being singletons, with the ten largest covering around 3.3%. Material: memory CD4+ T cells from blood. These receptors were obtained from a female donor in good health, serving as a healthy control. Each CDR3 is given with its conserved first and last residue. The order of the fields is J gene, clone size, D gene, V gene, CDR3 DNA, CDR3 protein. The D gene is left open where the match is weak. Clone size appears in some rows only: once, few, many, or a class for an expanded clone.

j_call: TRBJ2-3; clone_size: NA; d_call: TRBD2; v_call: TRBV2; cdr3_nt: TGTGCCAGCAGTGAAGAAAATAGCGGGAGTGGACTAATCACAGATACGCAGTATTTT; cdr3_aa: CASSEENSGSGLITDTQYF
j_call: TRBJ2-5; clone_size: NA; d_call: TRBD1; v_call: TRBV5-1; cdr3_nt: TGCGCCAGCAGCTTGAGCAGAGGAGCAGGGGGTCAAGAGACCCAGTACTTC; cdr3_aa: CASSLSRGAGGQETQYF
j_call: TRBJ1-2; clone_size: NA; d_call: NA; v_call: TRBV28; cdr3_nt: TGTGCCAGCAGGGAACACCACAGCACTACCTATGGCTACACCTTC; cdr3_aa: CASREHHSTTYGYTF
j_call: TRBJ1-5; clone_size: few; d_call: NA; v_call: TRBV20-1; cdr3_nt: TGCAGTGCTAGGGGGACCGATTGGAATCAGCCCCAGCATTTT; cdr3_aa: CSARGTDWNQPQHF
j_call: TRBJ2-3; clone_size: many; d_call: TRBD2; v_call: TRBV20-1; cdr3_nt: TGCAGTGCATATACTAGCGGGGGCACAGATACGCAGTATTTT; cdr3_aa: CSAYTSGGTDTQYF
j_call: TRBJ1-3; clone_size: NA; d_call: NA; v_call: TRBV7-3; cdr3_nt: TGTGCCAGCAGCTTAGGGGCTGCAGGGCGCTCTGGAAACACCATATATTTT; cdr3_aa: CASSLGAAGRSGNTIYF
j_call: TRBJ1-2; clone_size: NA; d_call: TRBD1; v_call: TRBV5-6; cdr3_nt: TGTGCCAGCAGCTTCCCCACAGGGGACTATGGCTACACCTTC; cdr3_aa: CASSFPTGDYGYTF
j_call: TRBJ2-3; clone_size: many; d_call: TRBD1; v_call: TRBV20-1; cdr3_nt: TGCAGTGCCCACGGACAGGCCAGCACAGATACGCAGTATTTT; cdr3_aa: CSAHGQASTDTQYF
j_call: TRBJ2-3; clone_size: NA; d_call: NA; v_call: TRBV30; cdr3_nt: TGTGCCTGGAGTGTGCCCAGGGAAGGGACAGATACGCAGTATTTT; cdr3_aa: CAWSVPREGTDTQYF
j_call: TRBJ2-3; clone_size: few; d_call: NA; v_call: TRBV5-1; cdr3_nt: TGCGCCAGCAAAAGGGAGCTTAGCACAGATACGCAGTATTTT; cdr3_aa: CASKRELSTDTQYF
j_call: TRBJ1-4; clone_size: NA; d_call: NA; v_call: TRBV29-1; cdr3_nt: TGCAGCGTTGGCCTGGGGGGCAATGAAAAACTGTTTTTT; cdr3_aa: CSVGLGGNEKLFF
j_call: TRBJ2-5; clone_size: few; d_call: NA; v_call: TRBV20-1; cdr3_nt: TGCAGTGCTAGTCCCACCGGGGGAGAGACCCAGTACTTC; cdr3_aa: CSASPTGGETQYF
j_call: TRBJ1-2; clone_size: few; d_call: NA; v_call: TRBV11-2; cdr3_nt: TGTGCCAGCAGCCCCCTGATCGATTATGGCTACACCTTC; cdr3_aa: CASSPLIDYGYTF
j_call: TRBJ1-1; clone_size: NA; d_call: NA; v_call: TRBV20-1; cdr3_nt: TGCAGTGCTAGGATTCGCGGACTCACGAACACTGAAGCTTTCTTT; cdr3_aa: CSARIRGLTNTEAFF
j_call: TRBJ2-2; clone_size: NA; d_call: NA; v_call: TRBV27; cdr3_nt: TGTGCCAGCACCTATGCCTCCCTACCTACCGGGGAGCTGTTTTTT; cdr3_aa: CASTYASLPTGELFF